The 18 T cell receptor beta chains below all came from one sample that was sequenced in a study of cytomegalovirus exposure and HLA in healthy donors. It was with 60 Vbeta and 13 Jbeta primers that the PCR ran. Only in-frame clones appear in the TCRdb table, and some are missing; sequencing was by immunoSEQ multiplex PCR. The sample holds approximately 100,000 clones; around 75% are singletons and the top ten take about 2.3%. Sequencing was carried out using PBMCs. These receptors all come from a man between 35 and 55 years old in good health and CMV-seronegative.

The CDR3 here is CASNPGGQNEQFF. In nucleotides, the CDR3 is TGTGCCAGTAATCCCGGCGGACAAAATGAGCAGTTCTTC. This rearrangement joins TRBV19 to TRBJ2-1, with D possibly matching TRBD1 (5 bases). V shed 7 bases and J shed 7 bases, with 14 bases lying between them. Germline CDR1 and CDR2: LNHDA and SQIVND (reference sequence). The CDR3 length is 13 residues.

Concerning this clone: Other DNA sequences from this sample encode an identical CDR3 as well. The rearrangement uses TRBV4-1 and TRBJ2-5, with D possibly matching TRBD1 (6 bases). The CDR3 consists of 14 residues. V gave up 3 bases and J gave up 5 bases, with 13 bases separating them. Germline-derived CDR1 and CDR2 are MGHRA and YSYEKL. The CDR3 sequence is CASSHEQGWETQYF. For the CDR3, the DNA is TGCGCCAGCAGCCATGAGCAGGGGTGGGAGACCCAGTACTTC.

Only one count was recorded for this clone. The junction differs from germline at one of its ends, possibly a read error. The chain couples TRBV7-8 to TRBJ2-7; possible D gene TRBD1, 5 bases. Germline V CDR1 and CDR2: SGHVS, FQNEAQ. This CDR3 region has 15 residues. The CDR3 protein is CASSLDLRVTYEQYF. The CDR3 DNA sequence: TGTGCCAGCAGTTTAGATCTCAGGGTTACCTACGAGCAGTACTTC.

This clone showed up just a few times. The rearrangement links TRBV19 to TRBJ2-7; D not resolved. V was cut by 4 bases and J by 0 bases, with 16 bases left in between. Germline CDR1 and CDR2: LNHDA and SQIVND (reference sequence). This CDR3 is built from 16 residues. CDR3 protein: CASSSMGTVSSYEQYF. For the CDR3, the DNA is TGTGCCAGTAGTAGTATGGGCACAGTGAGCTCCTACGAGCAGTACTTC.

The chain links TRBV29-1 to TRBJ2-3; 9 bases map to TRBD2. The CDR3 runs 15 residues. Trimming took 3 bases from V and 1 from J; bases not matched to a gene: 5. Germline assignment: CDR1 SQVTM and CDR2 ANQGSEA. As DNA, the CDR3 is TGCAGCGTTGAGGGACTAGCCGGCGGCACAGATACGCAGTATTTT. It specifies CSVEGLAGGTDTQYF.

The gene calls are TRBV7-9 and TRBJ2-1, with D possibly being TRBD1 (5 bases). Germline V CDR1 and CDR2: SEHNR, FQNEAQ (reference sequence). This CDR3 region has 14 residues. Trimming left V 5 bases short and J 9 bases short, with 17 bases between. The CDR3 protein is CASSQGSGSGEQFF. The CDR3, as DNA: TGTGCCAGCAGCCAGGGATCTGGGTCCGGTGAGCAGTTCTTC.

This chain links TRBV6-4 with TRBJ2-3; D ambiguous. Trimming stripped 5 bases from V and 1 base from J, with 10 bases between. Per the germline V gene, CDR1 is MRHNA and CDR2 is SNTAGT. The CDR3 runs to 14 residues. The chain's CDR3 is CASSTIEGTDTQYF. As DNA, the CDR3 is TGTGCCAGCAGTACTATTGAGGGCACAGATACGCAGTATTTT.

The rearrangement uses TRBV11-2 and TRBJ2-2; the D is unclear. Germline-derived CDR1 and CDR2 are SGHAT and FQNNGV. CDR3 length equals 15 residues. The V end lost 5 bases, the J end lost 7 bases, and 17 bases lay between the germline ends. CDR3 residues: CASSPMGLSDGELFF. As DNA, the CDR3 is TGTGCCAGCAGCCCGATGGGCTTGAGTGACGGGGAGCTGTTTTTT.

This clone was seen a handful of times. This specimen includes other DNA sequences encoding the same CDR3. The CDR3 sequence: CASSDWDRGSYEQYF. CDR3 coding DNA: TGTGCCAGCAGTGACTGGGACAGGGGGTCCTACGAGCAGTACTTC. The chain employs TRBV2 and TRBJ2-7; 11 bases fit TRBD1. Germline-derived CDR1 and CDR2 are SNHLY and FYNNEI. This CDR3 has 15 amino acids. V lost 3 bases to trimming and J lost 1 base; unmatched junction nucleotides: 2. The full variable domain, in which reference TRBV2 and TRBJ2-7 provide the parts outside the CDR3, is EPEVTQTPSHQVTQMGQEVILRCVPISNHLYFYWYRQILGQKVEFLVSFYNNEISEKSEIFDDQFSVERPDGSNFTLKIRSTKLEDSAMYFCASSDWDRGSYEQYFGPGTRLTVT.

This chain joins TRBV5-1 and TRBJ1-1; D possibly corresponds to TRBD1 (6 bases). This CDR3 comprises 15 residues. The germline V gene encodes CDR1 SGHRS and CDR2 YFSETQ. V lost 0 bases to trimming and J lost 6 bases, with 15 bases between them. CDR3 DNA sequence: TGCGCCAGCAGCTTGGGATCGGGGGGCAATTCTGAAGCTTTCTTT. Its protein product is CASSLGSGGNSEAFF.

V is TRBV5-5 and J is TRBJ2-6; 7 bases map to TRBD1. With 1 base clipped from V and 0 bases from J, the junction kept 4 bases outside the gene matches. Per the germline V gene, CDR1 is SGHKS and CDR2 is YYEKEE (reference sequence). This CDR3 is 17 amino acids long. The CDR3 nucleotides are TGTGCCAGCAGCTTGCCCGGGACAGCCTCTGGGGCCAACGTCCTGACTTTC. Encoded protein: CASSLPGTASGANVLTF.

The chain combines TRBV7-9 with TRBJ1-2; TRBD1 matches at 9 bases. J lost 5 bases, V lost 1 base, and 2 bases had no gene match. There are 14 residues in the CDR3. Germline V gene data show CDR1 as SEHNR and CDR2 as FQNEAQ (reference sequence). For the CDR3, the DNA is TGTGCCAGCAGCTTAGTAGGGACAGGGTATGGCTACACCTTC. Encoded protein: CASSLVGTGYGYTF.

The chain recombines TRBV5-1 with TRBJ2-7; TRBD2 agrees at 8 bases. Trimming took 4 bases from V and 7 from J; bases not matched to a gene: 19. The CDR3 sequence is 17 residues long. Germline CDR1 is SGHRS and CDR2 is YFSETQ. CDR3 nucleotide sequence: TGCGCCAGCAGCCCGGCCGCCGGGGCGGGGGGTGCCGAAGAGCAGTACTTC. Residues: CASSPAAGAGGAEEQYF.

The chain has TRBV9 and TRBJ2-2; 9 nucleotides align to TRBD2. The V gene end was trimmed by 0 bases and the J gene end by 7 bases; junction bases not matched to a gene: 4. This CDR3 is built from 15 residues. The germline V gene encodes CDR1 SGDLS and CDR2 YYNGEE. DNA of the CDR3: TGTGCCAGCAGCGTAGTGGCGGGGGGGCTCGGGGAGCTGTTTTTT. Translation gives CASSVVAGGLGELFF.

The chain has TRBV5-6 and TRBJ2-1; 11 bases match TRBD2. The length of the CDR3 is 15 residues. Germline CDR1 reads SGHDT; CDR2 reads YYEEEE. The junction had 9 bases not matched to a gene; V was cut back by 6 bases and J by 7 bases. CDR3: CASNLAGGPLNEQFF. In DNA form, the CDR3 reads TGTGCCAGCAATTTAGCGGGGGGGCCCTTAAATGAGCAGTTCTTC.

The gene calls are TRBV11-2 and TRBJ1-3; TRBD1 aligns across 11 bases. This CDR3 is 14 amino acids long. Germline CDR1 SGHAT, CDR2 FQNNGV. V shed 5 bases, J shed 8 bases, and the junction held 5 bases outside the gene matches. The CDR3 nucleotides read TGTGCCAGCAGCGTCGGGACAGGGGGGGACACCATATATTTT. Protein sequence: CASSVGTGGDTIYF.

This clone came up a few times. The chain uses TRBV5-4 and TRBJ2-5; 10 nucleotides line up with TRBD2. Germline V lookup: CDR1 SGHNT, CDR2 YYREEE (reference sequence). CDR3 length equals 17 residues. The junction had 6 bases not matched to a gene; V was cut back by 0 bases and J by 1 base. CDR3 DNA sequence: TGTGCCAGCAGCTTGGGGAATAGCGGGGGGCCCCAAGAGACCCAGTACTTC. This encodes CASSLGNSGGPQETQYF.

V is TRBV19 and J is TRBJ1-5; 9 bases match TRBD1. There are 15 residues in the CDR3. The junction had 3 bases not matched to a gene; V was cut back by 2 bases and J by 4 bases. Germline-derived CDR1 and CDR2 are LNHDA and SQIVND (reference sequence). As DNA, the CDR3 is TGTGCCAGTAGTATACGAGGACAGGGGAATCAGCCCCAGCATTTT. Amino acids: CASSIRGQGNQPQHF.